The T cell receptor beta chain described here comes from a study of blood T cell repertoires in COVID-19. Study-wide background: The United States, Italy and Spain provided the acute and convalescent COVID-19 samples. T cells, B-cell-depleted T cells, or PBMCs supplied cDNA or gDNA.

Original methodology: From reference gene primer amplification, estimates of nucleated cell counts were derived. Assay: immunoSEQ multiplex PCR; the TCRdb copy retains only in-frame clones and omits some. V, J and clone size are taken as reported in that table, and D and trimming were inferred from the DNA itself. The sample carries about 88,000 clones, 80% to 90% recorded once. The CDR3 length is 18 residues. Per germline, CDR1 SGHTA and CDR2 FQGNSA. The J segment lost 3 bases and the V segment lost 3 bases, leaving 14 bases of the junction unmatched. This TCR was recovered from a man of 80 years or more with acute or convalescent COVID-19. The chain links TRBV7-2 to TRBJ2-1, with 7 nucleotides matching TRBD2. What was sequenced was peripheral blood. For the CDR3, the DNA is TGTGCCAGCAGCTTTAGTGGGGTACTCGCGGGGGTCTACAATGAGCAGTTCTTC. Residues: CASSFSGVLAGVYNEQFF. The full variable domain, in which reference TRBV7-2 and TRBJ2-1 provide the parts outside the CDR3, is GAGVSQSPSNKVTEKGKDVELRCDPISGHTALYWYRQSLGQGLEFLIYFQGNSAPDKSGLPSDRFSAERTGGSVSTLTIQRTQQEDSAVYLCASSFSGVLAGVYNEQFFGPGTRLTVL.